Listed below are T cell receptor beta chains from one sample, sequenced in a study of beta chain features in type 1 diabetes. TCRdb keeps only in-frame clones here, not all; method: immunoSEQ multiplex PCR. Altogether roughly 450,000 clones are present, 11% being singletons, with the ten largest covering more than 0.045%. Sequenced sample: naive CD4+ T cells from blood. These receptors all stem from a woman younger than 30 in good health. Each CDR3 is given with its conserved first and last residue. A D gene is named only where the DNA matches it firmly. Size is stated for part of the rows, as once, few or many counts, or as a class when the clone is expanded.

V: TRBV9
size: -
J: TRBJ2-2
D: TRBD1
length: 17
CDR3: CASSVSGGNVGAGELFF
DNA: TGTGCCAGCAGCGTATCAGGGGGCAACGTAGGTGCCGGGGAGCTGTTTTTT

V: TRBV6-1
size: few
J: TRBJ2-7
D: TRBD2
length: 13
CDR3: CASSQAGVYEQYF
DNA: TGTGCCAGCAGCCAGGCGGGGGTCTACGAGCAGTACTTC

V: TRBV7-9
size: -
J: TRBJ2-7
D: -
length: 15
CDR3: CASSSVGRGVDEQYF
DNA: TGTGCCAGCAGTTCTGTAGGGCGTGGAGTTGACGAGCAGTACTTC

V: TRBV18
size: few
J: TRBJ2-5
D: TRBD1
length: 14
CDR3: CASSPQGQAETQYF
DNA: TGTGCCAGCTCACCGCAGGGACAGGCAGAGACCCAGTACTTC

V: TRBV30
size: many
J: TRBJ1-2
D: -
length: 12
CDR3: CAWSVGSFGYTF
DNA: TGTGCCTGGAGTGTAGGGAGTTTCGGCTACACCTTC

V: TRBV28
size: -
J: TRBJ2-1
D: TRBD2
length: 15
CDR3: CASSFSGGRDNEQFF
DNA: TGTGCCAGCAGTTTTAGCGGGGGGAGAGACAATGAGCAGTTCTTC

V: TRBV7-2
size: few
J: TRBJ2-6
D: -
length: 15
CDR3: CASSLAYSGANVLTF
DNA: TGTGCCAGCAGCTTGGCGTACTCTGGGGCCAACGTCCTGACTTTC

V: TRBV28
size: few
J: TRBJ1-4
D: -
length: 11
CDR3: CAAATNEKLFF
DNA: TGCGCGGCAGCAACTAATGAAAAACTGTTTTTT

V: TRBV4-3
size: few
J: TRBJ2-7
D: TRBD1
length: 16
CDR3: CASSQGRDRASYEQYF
DNA: TGCGCCAGCAGCCAAGGTAGGGACAGGGCCTCCTACGAGCAGTACTTC

V: TRBV9
size: -
J: TRBJ1-2
D: -
length: 13
CDR3: CASSVDKNYGYTF
DNA: TGTGCCAGCAGCGTAGACAAGAATTATGGCTACACCTTC

V: TRBV7-3
size: -
J: TRBJ2-5
D: -
length: 13
CDR3: CASSLGNQETQYF
DNA: TGTGCCAGCAGCTTGGGGAACCAAGAGACCCAGTACTTC

V: TRBV29-1
size: -
J: TRBJ2-2
D: TRBD1
length: 14
CDR3: CSVEWDRDTGELFF
DNA: TGCAGCGTTGAATGGGACAGGGACACCGGGGAGCTGTTTTTT

V: TRBV7-9
size: -
J: TRBJ2-3
D: -
length: 14
CDR3: CASTGGISTDTQYF
DNA: TGTGCCAGCACCGGAGGGATTTCCACAGATACGCAGTATTTT

V: TRBV7-2
size: few
J: TRBJ2-1
D: TRBD1
length: 13
CDR3: CASSLAYRGEQFF
DNA: TGTGCCAGCAGCTTAGCTTACAGGGGCGAGCAGTTCTTC

V: TRBV5-1
size: -
J: TRBJ2-1
D: -
length: 15
CDR3: CASTSPPGGRHEQFF
DNA: TGCGCCAGCACCTCTCCGCCTGGGGGGCGCCATGAGCAGTTCTTC

V: TRBV15
size: -
J: TRBJ2-3
D: -
length: 13
CDR3: CATSRDRTDTQYF
DNA: TGTGCCACCAGCAGAGATCGTACAGATACGCAGTATTTT

V: TRBV7-8
size: few
J: TRBJ2-5
D: -
length: 12
CDR3: CASSLATETQYF
DNA: TGTGCCAGCAGCTTAGCTACGGAGACCCAGTACTTC

V: TRBV27
size: -
J: TRBJ2-3
D: -
length: 16
CDR3: CASSLQAGAGTDTQYF
DNA: TGTGCCAGCAGTTTACAGGCAGGGGCGGGCACAGATACGCAGTATTTT

V: TRBV19
size: few
J: TRBJ1-1
D: -
length: 14
CDR3: CAREGQGRNTEAFF
DNA: TGTGCCAGAGAAGGCCAGGGGAGGAACACTGAAGCTTTCTTT

V: TRBV27
size: few
J: TRBJ2-6
D: -
length: 14
CDR3: CASSPASGANVLTF
DNA: TGTGCCAGCAGTCCTGCGTCTGGGGCCAACGTCCTGACTTTC

V: TRBV25-1
size: -
J: TRBJ1-4
D: -
length: 15
CDR3: CASSDSPGLSEKLFF
DNA: TGTGCCAGCAGTGACTCCCCAGGGCTGAGTGAAAAACTGTTTTTT

V: TRBV15
size: few
J: TRBJ2-7
D: TRBD2
length: 16
CDR3: CATSSAGLAGVREQYF
DNA: TGTGCCACCAGCAGTGCCGGGTTAGCGGGAGTCAGGGAGCAGTACTTC

V: TRBV7-9
size: -
J: TRBJ2-3
D: -
length: 15
CDR3: CASSLGGLFTDTQYF
DNA: TGTGCCAGCAGCTTAGGCGGACTTTTCACAGATACGCAGTATTTT

V: TRBV4-2
size: -
J: TRBJ1-5
D: -
length: 18
CDR3: CASSQDGRGRYSNQPQHF
DNA: TGTGCCAGCAGCCAAGATGGGAGGGGCCGATATAGCAATCAGCCCCAGCATTTT

V: TRBV6-5
size: -
J: TRBJ2-4
D: TRBD1
length: 15
CDR3: CASSPQGKRGDIQYF
DNA: TGTGCCAGCAGTCCACAGGGGAAACGGGGTGACATTCAGTACTTC

V: TRBV27
size: -
J: TRBJ2-5
D: -
length: 13
CDR3: CASSLAGPETQYF
DNA: TGTGCCAGCAGTTTAGCAGGGCCCGAGACCCAGTACTTC

V: TRBV9
size: few
J: TRBJ2-2
D: TRBD1
length: 17
CDR3: CASSVDLGQGYTGELFF
DNA: TGTGCCAGCAGCGTAGATCTTGGACAGGGTTACACCGGGGAGCTGTTTTTT

V: TRBV23-1
size: -
J: TRBJ1-2
D: -
length: 18
CDR3: CASSQSGQEAGFNYGYTF
DNA: TGCGCCAGCAGTCAATCGGGGCAGGAGGCTGGTTTTAACTATGGCTACACCTTC

V: TRBV5-1
size: -
J: TRBJ2-5
D: TRBD1
length: 14
CDR3: CASSPGTAQETQYF
DNA: TGCGCCAGCAGCCCAGGGACAGCCCAAGAGACCCAGTACTTC

V: TRBV18
size: once
J: TRBJ2-5
D: TRBD2
length: 15
CDR3: CASSPLAGVQETQYF
DNA: TGTGCCAGCTCACCACTGGCGGGAGTACAGGAGACCCAGTACTTC

V: TRBV5-1
size: -
J: TRBJ1-6
D: -
length: 16
CDR3: CASSLIPSGGNSPLHF
DNA: TGCGCCAGCAGCCTCATACCTTCCGGGGGTAATTCACCCCTCCACTTT

V: TRBV7-9
size: few
J: TRBJ2-1
D: -
length: 15
CDR3: CASSLYSVSQNEQFF
DNA: TGTGCCAGCAGCTTATACTCTGTATCCCAAAATGAGCAGTTCTTC

V: TRBV15
size: -
J: TRBJ1-2
D: TRBD1
length: 15
CDR3: CATSRRTGGSGDYTF
DNA: TGTGCCACCAGCAGAAGGACAGGGGGTTCCGGGGACTACACCTTC

V: TRBV18
size: few
J: TRBJ1-3
D: -
length: 14
CDR3: CASSFSSSGNTIYF
DNA: TGTGCCAGCTCATTCTCTTCGTCTGGAAACACCATATATTTT

V: TRBV7-9
size: -
J: TRBJ1-2
D: TRBD1
length: 14
CDR3: CASSAQGEAVGYTF
DNA: TGTGCCAGCAGCGCACAGGGGGAGGCGGTTGGCTACACCTTC

V: TRBV28
size: few
J: TRBJ2-5
D: -
length: 15
CDR3: CASNQMGHLKETQYF
DNA: TGTGCCAGCAACCAAATGGGACACCTAAAAGAGACCCAGTACTTC

V: TRBV20-1
size: few
J: TRBJ2-5
D: -
length: 11
CDR3: CSAQTSETQYF
DNA: TGCAGTGCTCAGACGTCAGAGACCCAGTACTTC

V: TRBV6-6
size: few
J: TRBJ2-2
D: -
length: 12
CDR3: CASTRTTGELFF
DNA: TGTGCCAGCACCAGAACCACCGGGGAGCTGTTTTTT

V: TRBV10-3
size: few
J: TRBJ2-7
D: -
length: 15
CDR3: CAISESLLLAYEQYF
DNA: TGTGCCATCAGTGAGTCGCTACTCCTAGCCTACGAGCAGTACTTC

V: TRBV6-5
size: few
J: TRBJ2-1
D: TRBD1
length: 15
CDR3: CASSSSDRVGNEQFF
DNA: TGTGCCAGCAGTTCATCGGACAGGGTGGGGAATGAGCAGTTCTTC

V: TRBV30
size: -
J: TRBJ1-2
D: TRBD1
length: 15
CDR3: CAWSLRDRSPYGYTF
DNA: TGTGCCTGGAGCCTCCGGGACAGGAGCCCGTATGGCTACACCTTC

V: TRBV29-1
size: few
J: TRBJ1-2
D: -
length: 12
CDR3: CSGLMTRAGYTF
DNA: TGCAGCGGACTCATGACCAGGGCGGGCTACACCTTC

V: TRBV10-1
size: few
J: TRBJ1-2
D: -
length: 12
CDR3: CASSGRGYGYTF
DNA: TGCGCCAGCAGTGGGCGAGGCTATGGCTACACCTTC

V: TRBV28
size: few
J: TRBJ1-2
D: -
length: 12
CDR3: CASLEVGYGYTF
DNA: TGTGCCAGCCTCGAGGTGGGCTATGGCTACACCTTC

V: TRBV6-5
size: -
J: TRBJ2-5
D: TRBD1
length: 15
CDR3: CASRPGTGVTETQYF
DNA: TGTGCCAGCCGACCGGGGACAGGGGTTACAGAGACCCAGTACTTC

V: TRBV5-1
size: -
J: TRBJ2-5
D: -
length: 13
CDR3: CASSLGSGETQYF
DNA: TGCGCCAGCAGCTTGGGGAGTGGAGAGACCCAGTACTTC

V: TRBV29-1
size: many
J: TRBJ2-3
D: TRBD1
length: 13
CDR3: CSTDRGGTDTQYF
DNA: TGCAGCACGGACAGGGGTGGCACAGATACGCAGTATTTT

V: TRBV5-4
size: -
J: TRBJ2-3
D: -
length: 13
CDR3: CASSLPDTDTQYF
DNA: TGTGCCAGCAGCCTTCCTGACACAGATACGCAGTATTTT

V: TRBV28
size: -
J: TRBJ1-2
D: -
length: 11
CDR3: CASRAQGGYTF
DNA: TGTGCCAGCAGGGCCCAGGGGGGCTACACCTTC

V: TRBV19
size: few
J: TRBJ1-4
D: -
length: 14
CDR3: CASSGYRVNEKLFF
DNA: TGTGCCAGTAGTGGGTACAGGGTAAATGAAAAACTGTTTTTT